This T cell receptor beta chain was obtained from a study of radiotherapy plus CTLA-4 blockade in lung cancer. Study background: Objective responses were documented in 15% to 20% of patients, with disease control in about 28%. Overall study findings and caveats: Radiotherapy with ipilimumab was followed by blood expansion of tumor-derived clones.

As regards this clone: Its antigen is as yet unknown.

Sequenced by immunoSEQ multiplex PCR; TCRdb stores in-frame clones only, minus some. Among over 85,000 clones, around 88% were seen once, and the ten largest hold roughly 4.9%. Chemo-refractory metastatic non-small-cell lung cancer patients were treated with focal radiation plus CTLA-4 blockade with ipilimumab. The sample consisted of peripheral blood, taken from a patient treated with radiotherapy plus ipilimumab. The receptor was derived from a human donor with non-small cell lung cancer that progressed on radiotherapy plus ipilimumab.

The CDR3 loop reads CASKNRINEQFF. The CDR3 DNA reads as TGTGCCAGCAAAAACAGGATCAATGAGCAGTTCTTC. The rearrangement links TRBV6-5 to TRBJ2-1; weak D call: TRBD1 (5 bases). Per the germline V gene, CDR1 is MNHEY and CDR2 is SVGAGI. The CDR3 has 12 residues. The V end lost 7 bases, the J end lost 6 bases, and 10 bases lay between the germline ends.